A selection of T cell receptor beta chains follows, all from one sample in a study of T cells after yellow fever vaccination. A single record per CDR3 protein comes from TCRdb applying MiXCR to the 5' RACE reads. The data hold 400,000 or so distinct CDR3 sequences, with roughly 6.1% observed a single time. This specimen was PBMCs, taken 5 days after the yellow fever booster vaccination. The receptors here all came from a man in his thirties or forties who received the YFV17D yellow fever vaccine. The CDR3 runs from the conserved cysteine through the conserved F or W. A D gene is named only where the DNA matches it firmly. Size values are once, few and many counts, or a class for expanded clones, and some rows have none.

clone size	V gene	D gene	J gene	CDR3 protein	CDR3 DNA
-	TRBV7-2	TRBD2	TRBJ2-3	CASGRVGFTDTQYF	TGTGCTAGCGGGAGGGTCGGGTTCACAGATACGCAGTATTTT
many	TRBV7-2	TRBD2	TRBJ2-3	CASRLATDTQYF	TGTGCCAGTCGACTAGCGACAGATACGCAGTATTTT
many	TRBV3-1	TRBD2	TRBJ2-7	CASSQQRGKQYF	TGTGCCAGCAGCCAGCAGCGGGGAAAGCAGTACTTC
few	TRBV5-1	-	TRBJ2-2	CASSAQTDSGLFF	TGCGCCAGCAGCGCACAGACTGACTCGGGGCTGTTTTTT
many	TRBV11-2	TRBD2	TRBJ2-7	CASSLVRKGLAELSYEQYF	TGTGCCAGCAGCTTAGTAAGGAAGGGGCTAGCGGAATTGTCCTACGAGCAGTACTTC
-	TRBV7-9	-	TRBJ1-5	CASSANGRQPQHF	TGTGCCAGCAGTGCAAACGGGAGACAGCCCCAGCATTTT
few	TRBV14	-	TRBJ2-6	CASSQPRGSGANVLTF	TGTGCCAGCAGCCAACCCAGGGGCTCTGGGGCCAACGTCCTGACTTTC
-	TRBV5-1	-	TRBJ2-3	CASSSDLSTDTQYF	TGCGCCAGCAGCTCGGACCTAAGCACAGATACGCAGTATTTT
many	TRBV20-1	TRBD2	TRBJ2-3	CSAYSSGRPDTQYF	TGCAGTGCTTACTCTAGCGGGAGACCTGATACGCAGTATTTT
many	TRBV7-2	-	TRBJ2-1	CASSPDRLSYNEQFF	TGTGCCAGCAGCCCAGACCGCCTCTCCTACAATGAGCAGTTCTTC
-	TRBV7-2	TRBD1	TRBJ2-7	CASSLAGQVSEQYF	TGTGCCAGCAGCTTAGCGGGACAGGTCTCCGAGCAGTACTTC
few	TRBV5-5	TRBD1	TRBJ2-7	CASSADRETQYF	TGTGCCAGCAGCGCCGACAGGGAGACGCAGTACTTC
-	TRBV20-1	-	TRBJ1-5	CSASAPLGQSNQPQHF	TGCAGTGCTAGTGCCCCCCTGGGACAAAGCAATCAGCCCCAGCATTTT
few	TRBV5-4	-	TRBJ2-5	CASSSEGRETQYF	TGTGCCAGCAGCTCTGAGGGAAGGGAGACCCAGTACTTC
many	TRBV7-2	TRBD1	TRBJ2-7	CASSAGTGGEYEQYF	TGTGCCAGCAGCGCCGGGACAGGGGGGGAATACGAGCAGTACTTC
many	TRBV20-1	-	TRBJ1-5	CSAHRGNQPQHF	TGCAGCGCACATAGGGGTAACCAGCCCCAGCATTTT
few	TRBV29-1	TRBD2	TRBJ2-7	CSVEERLAASYEQYF	TGCAGCGTTGAAGAGCGGCTAGCGGCAAGCTACGAGCAGTACTTC
few	TRBV5-8	-	TRBJ1-6	CASSTGQISNSPLHF	TGTGCCAGCAGCACCGGACAGATATCTAATTCACCCCTCCACTTT
-	TRBV20-1	-	TRBJ1-1	CSARWSGTEAFF	TGCAGTGCTAGATGGAGTGGCACTGAAGCTTTCTTT
few	TRBV20-1	-	TRBJ2-1	CSARGGTRRGNEQFF	TGCAGTGCTAGAGGTGGTACTAGACGGGGAAATGAGCAGTTCTTC
-	TRBV10-2	-	TRBJ2-5	CATRIYGGETQYF	TGCGCCACTCGAATTTACGGGGGTGAGACCCAGTACTTC
-	TRBV20-1	-	TRBJ2-7	CSAVRWTETFYEQYF	TGCAGTGCGGTCCGATGGACGGAAACATTCTACGAGCAGTACTTC
-	TRBV12-3/TRBV12-4	-	TRBJ2-1	CASSFMGGFYNEQFF	TGTGCCAGCAGTTTCATGGGCGGGTTTTACAATGAGCAGTTCTTC
-	TRBV25-1	TRBD2	TRBJ2-2	CASSKPSGNTGELFF	TGTGCCAGCAGTAAGCCTAGCGGGAACACCGGGGAGCTGTTTTTT
-	TRBV5-1	-	TRBJ2-2	CASRETNTGELFF	TGCGCCAGCAGGGAAACGAACACCGGGGAGCTGTTTTTT
-	TRBV20-1	TRBD2	TRBJ2-3	CSAVPSGVTDTQYF	TGCAGTGCTGTCCCTAGCGGGGTCACAGATACGCAGTATTTT
few	TRBV12-3/TRBV12-4	-	TRBJ1-2	CASSSPQGGYTF	TGTGCCAGCAGTTCCCCACAGGGTGGCTACACCTTC
-	TRBV6-2/TRBV6-3	-	TRBJ1-4	CASSNGPTSIEEKLFF	TGTGCCAGCAGCAACGGCCCGACAAGTATTGAGGAAAAACTGTTTTTT
few	TRBV20-1	-	TRBJ2-5	CSAREPHETQYF	TGCAGTGCTAGAGAACCACACGAGACCCAGTACTTC
many	TRBV7-9	TRBD2	TRBJ2-2	CASRLAGGRGTGELFF	TGTGCCAGCAGGTTAGCGGGAGGCCGCGGCACCGGGGAGCTGTTTTTT
-	TRBV29-1	-	TRBJ2-1	CSLADLNNEQFF	TGCAGCCTTGCTGATCTAAACAATGAGCAGTTCTTC
-	TRBV20-1	-	TRBJ2-1	CSALRRRAGGNEQFF	TGCAGTGCCCTACGACGGAGGGCAGGAGGGAATGAGCAGTTCTTC
-	TRBV10-3	-	TRBJ1-1	CAISESLGGGTEAFF	TGTGCCATCAGTGAGTCGTTGGGGGGGGGGACTGAAGCTTTCTTT
-	TRBV25-1	-	TRBJ2-3	CASSGAGKTDTQYF	TGTGCCAGCAGTGGCGCTGGGAAAACAGATACGCAGTATTTT
-	TRBV29-1	-	TRBJ2-3	CSVDEAALDSDTQYF	TGCAGCGTTGATGAGGCCGCGCTTGACTCGGATACGCAGTATTTT
many	TRBV6-2/TRBV6-3	-	TRBJ2-6	CASSRDGSGANVLTF	TGTGCCAGCAGCCGGGACGGCTCTGGGGCCAACGTCCTGACTTTC
-	TRBV6-2/TRBV6-3	TRBD2	TRBJ2-1	CASSWTSGRARYNEQFF	TGTGCCAGCAGTTGGACTAGCGGGAGGGCCAGGTACAATGAGCAGTTCTTC
few	TRBV7-7	-	TRBJ2-7	CASSLNLAAYEQYF	TGTGCTAGCAGCTTAAACCTTGCGGCCTACGAGCAGTACTTC
-	TRBV14	-	TRBJ1-1	CASRSNTEAFF	TGTGCCAGCAGATCGAACACTGAAGCTTTCTTT
many	TRBV12-3/TRBV12-4	-	TRBJ2-3	CASSLEAGSAGRTDTQYF	TGTGCCAGCAGTTTAGAGGCGGGTTCGGCGGGCCGCACAGATACGCAGTATTTT
-	TRBV20-1	-	TRBJ2-1	CSARRDRYNEQFF	TGCAGTGCTAGAAGAGACAGATACAATGAGCAGTTCTTC
few	TRBV6-2/TRBV6-3	-	TRBJ1-1	CASSYGPTGTEAFF	TGTGCCAGCAGTTACGGTCCAACCGGGACTGAAGCTTTCTTT
many	TRBV14	-	TRBJ2-1	CASSTGRLDRSEQFF	TGTGCCAGCAGCACGGGGCGACTAGACCGGAGCGAGCAGTTCTTC
-	TRBV5-4	-	TRBJ2-3	CASTHWTAPGDTQYF	TGTGCCAGCACCCACTGGACAGCCCCCGGTGATACGCAGTATTTT
many	TRBV18	TRBD1	TRBJ2-5	CASSPPNRGRRETQYF	TGTGCCAGCTCACCACCCAACAGGGGGCGCAGGGAGACCCAGTACTTC
-	TRBV20-1	-	TRBJ1-5	CSATRDPNQPQHF	TGCAGTGCAACCCGGGACCCGAATCAGCCCCAGCATTTT
many	TRBV29-1	-	TRBJ2-7	CSVVTGGYTYEQYF	TGCAGCGTGGTGACCGGGGGATACACCTACGAGCAGTACTTC
-	TRBV7-9	-	TRBJ1-4	CASSFGEGVGGKLFF	TGTGCCAGCAGCTTCGGTGAAGGGGTGGGTGGAAAACTGTTTTTT
many	TRBV5-1	-	TRBJ2-3	CASSQRRDTQYF	TGCGCCAGCAGTCAACGACGAGATACGCAGTATTTT